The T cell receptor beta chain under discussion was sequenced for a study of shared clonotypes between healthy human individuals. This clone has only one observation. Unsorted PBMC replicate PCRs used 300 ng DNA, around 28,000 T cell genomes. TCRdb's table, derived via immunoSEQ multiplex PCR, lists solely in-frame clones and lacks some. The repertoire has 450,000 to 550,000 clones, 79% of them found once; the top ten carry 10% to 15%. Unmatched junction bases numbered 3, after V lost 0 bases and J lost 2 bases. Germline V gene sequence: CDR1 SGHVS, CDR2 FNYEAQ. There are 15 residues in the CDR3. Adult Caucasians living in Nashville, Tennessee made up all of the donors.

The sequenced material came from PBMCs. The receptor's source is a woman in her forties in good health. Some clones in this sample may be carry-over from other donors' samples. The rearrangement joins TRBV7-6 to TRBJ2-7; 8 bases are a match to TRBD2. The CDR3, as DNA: TGTGCCAGCAGCTTAGCGGCTAGCGGGCCCTACGAGCAGTACTTC. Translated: CASSLAASGPYEQYF.